These 12 T cell receptor beta chains share one sample of origin, sequenced in a study of Ad26.COV2.S vaccination and SARS-CoV-2 variants. The treatment here: some 20 received Ad26.COV2.S at low or high dose, single or two shots; about 5 received placebo; per-sample allocation not given. Sampling took place 63 days after the first vaccine or placebo injection. Clones were sequenced by immunoSEQ multiplex PCR, and TCRdb holds only the in-frame ones, with some missing. The top ten clones hold approximately 4.5% of a sample with roughly 350,000 clones, roughly 91% of them seen once. The material sequenced was peripheral blood, taken in a trial of Ad26.COV2.S vaccine versus placebo. These receptors came from a person between 18 and 59 years old who received the Ad26.COV2.S COVID-19 vaccine or a placebo.

The chain links TRBV9 to TRBJ1-2; a possible D gene is TRBD1 (5 bases). V was pared by 0 bases and J by 7 bases, with 16 bases between. CDR3 length: 15 amino acids. Germline V CDR1 and CDR2: SGDLS, YYNGEE. In nucleotides, the CDR3 is TGTGCCAGCAGCGTAGAGGCAGGGTCGGACTCTGGCTACACCTTC. Encoded protein: CASSVEAGSDSGYTF.

The chain is built from TRBV6-1 and TRBJ1-1, with no clear D. The germline CDR1 and CDR2 sequences are MNHNS and SASEGT. The CDR3 loop spans 14 amino acids. V was trimmed by 3 bases and J by 1 base, leaving 9 bases between them. Here the CDR3 DNA reads TGTGCCAGCAGTGAGGCGACTGAGAACACTGAAGCTTTCTTT. Translated: CASSEATENTEAFF.

The chain employs TRBV28 and TRBJ1-2, with a possible D match to TRBD1 (5 bases). This CDR3 is 13 amino acids long. The V end was cut by 4 bases, the J end by 5 bases, with 11 bases between. Germline V gene data show CDR1 as MDHEN and CDR2 as SYDVKM. The CDR3 loop is CASSSTAPYGYTF. The CDR3 DNA follows: TGTGCCAGCAGTTCGACAGCGCCGTATGGCTACACCTTC.

The V call is TRBV24-1, the J call TRBJ1-1; D is ambiguous. This CDR3 is 13 amino acids long. Trimming stripped 9 bases from V and 1 base from J, with 11 bases between. Looked up from germline, CDR1 is KGHDR and CDR2 is SFDVKD. The CDR3 protein is CATRRGTNTEAFF. The CDR3 DNA reads as TGTGCCACCCGGCGGGGAACGAACACTGAAGCTTTCTTT.

The V call is TRBV6-5, the J call TRBJ1-2, with D possibly matching TRBD1 (6 bases). The CDR3 loop spans 14 amino acids. CDR1 and CDR2 from the germline V gene are MNHEY and SVGAGI. Trimming cost V 6 bases and J 5 bases, with 16 bases left between them. Written as DNA, the CDR3 is TGTGCCAGCAGGTTACAGGGAGAGGATTATGGCTACACCTTC. This codes for CASRLQGEDYGYTF.

The gene calls are TRBV28 and TRBJ2-7; TRBD1 might be the D (6 bases). The length of the CDR3 is 13 residues. V was shortened by 10 bases and J by 0 bases, with 13 bases between the two germline ends. Germline CDR1 MDHEN, CDR2 SYDVKM. This CDR3 is CATFRQASYEQYF. DNA of the CDR3: TGTGCCACCTTCAGACAGGCCTCCTACGAGCAGTACTTC.

The chain uses TRBV2 and TRBJ2-2; D is uncertain. The V gene lost 6 bases and the J gene lost 0 bases, with 8 bases spanning the gap. Per the germline V gene, CDR1 is SNHLY and CDR2 is FYNNEI. The CDR3 contains 14 residues. Here the CDR3 reads CASSRDANTGELFF. For the CDR3, the DNA is TGTGCCAGCAGCAGAGACGCGAACACCGGGGAGCTGTTTTTT.

This rearrangement joins TRBV7-2 to TRBJ1-1; D perhaps matches TRBD1 (5 bases). V lost 1 base and J lost 3, with 12 bases in between. Germline V gives CDR1 SGHTA, CDR2 FQGNSA. CDR3 size: 15 residues. CDR3 residues: CASSLDGGEHTEAFF. CDR3 coding DNA: TGTGCCAGCAGCTTAGACGGGGGTGAACACACTGAAGCTTTCTTT. The whole variable domain, remainder taken from reference TRBV7-2 and TRBJ1-1, is GAGVSQSPSNKVTEKGKDVELRCDPISGHTALYWYRQSLGQGLEFLIYFQGNSAPDKSGLPSDRFSAERTGGSVSTLTIQRTQQEDSAVYLCASSLDGGEHTEAFFGQGTRLTVV.

This chain connects TRBV3-1 (or the pseudogene TRBV3-2) to TRBJ1-2; 9 bases map to TRBD1. Germline-derived CDR1 and CDR2 are LGHDT and YNNKEL (reference sequence). J lost 2 bases, V lost 2 bases, and 9 bases had no gene match. The CDR3 is 17 residues long. Here the CDR3 DNA reads TGTGCCAGCAGCCAATATTCCACAGGGGGCAAGAACTATGGCTACACCTTC. Its translation: CASSQYSTGGKNYGYTF.

This chain uses TRBV27 with TRBJ1-6; D is unclear. Germline CDR1 MNHEY, CDR2 SMNVEV (reference sequence). CDR3 size: 14 residues. Trimming cost V 2 bases and J 7 bases, with 9 bases left between them. CDR3 in DNA: TGTGCCAGCAGTTTACAGGAAGGGAATTCACCCCTCCACTTT. This gives the protein CASSLQEGNSPLHF.

J is TRBJ1-5 and V is TRBV19; D unclear. CDR1 is LNHDA and CDR2 is SQIVND in the germline V gene (reference sequence). The CDR3 loop spans 14 amino acids. V was cut by 3 bases and J by 5 bases, with 11 bases left in between. CDR3 sequence reads: CASSMARSDQPQHF. CDR3 bases: TGTGCCAGTAGTATGGCCAGATCCGATCAGCCCCAGCATTTT.

V usage is TRBV2 and J usage is TRBJ1-4, with D perhaps matching TRBD1 (6 bases). In germline, CDR1 is SNHLY, CDR2 FYNNEI. Trimming stripped 5 bases from V and 1 base from J, with 11 bases between. CDR3 length: 15 amino acids. Here the CDR3 reads CASSPEQGTNEKLFF. Written as DNA, the CDR3 is TGTGCCAGCAGTCCCGAACAGGGAACTAATGAAAAACTGTTTTTT. The full variable domain, with the rest looked up from reference TRBV2 and TRBJ1-4, is EPEVTQTPSHQVTQMGQEVILRCVPISNHLYFYWYRQILGQKVEFLVSFYNNEISEKSEIFDDQFSVERPDGSNFTLKIRSTKLEDSAMYFCASSPEQGTNEKLFFGSGTQLSVL.